Below, 30 T cell receptor beta chains from the same sample are listed, as sequenced in a study of blood T cell repertoires in COVID-19. Sequenced by immunoSEQ multiplex PCR; TCRdb stores in-frame clones only, minus some. The profile covers around 250,000 clones, with roughly 89% appearing a single time and 4% to 5% taken by the ten largest. What was sequenced was peripheral blood. These TCRs come from a woman aged 40 to 50 who had recovered from COVID-19.

The chain links TRBV19 to TRBJ1-2; a possible D gene is TRBD1 (5 bases). V was cut by 9 bases and J by 8 bases, with 13 bases left in between. Germline V lookup: CDR1 LNHDA, CDR2 SQIVND (reference sequence). CDR3 size: 11 residues. CDR3 residues: CASTMGRGYTF. Here the CDR3 DNA reads TGTGCCAGCACAATGGGGCGAGGCTACACCTTC.

The chain employs TRBV19 and TRBJ2-3; tentative D call: TRBD2 (5 bases). Germline assignment: CDR1 LNHDA and CDR2 SQIVND (reference sequence). V lost 3 bases and J 2 bases, leaving 12 bases between the germline ends. The CDR3 covers 15 residues. CDR3 protein: CASSITDSFTDTQYF. The CDR3 DNA reads as TGTGCCAGTAGTATCACGGACTCCTTCACAGATACGCAGTATTTT.

The chain has TRBV5-6 and TRBJ1-6, with D perhaps matching TRBD1 (5 bases). V was cut by 0 bases and J by 10 bases, with 11 bases left in between. Germline V gene lookup returns CDR1 SGHDT and CDR2 YYEEEE. The CDR3 runs 14 residues. The DNA for the CDR3 is TGTGCCAGCAGCTTGGGGGACTCTGCGTCACCCCTCCACTTT. Protein product: CASSLGDSASPLHF.

In this sample, this clone turned up a few times. The chain carries TRBV4-1 and TRBJ1-1, with D perhaps TRBD1 (6 bases). The CDR3 is 15 residues long. The V end lost 0 bases, the J end lost 1 base, and 9 bases lay between the germline ends. The germline CDR1 and CDR2 sequences are MGHRA and YSYEKL. The CDR3 DNA reads TGCGCCAGCAGCCAAGAGAGGACAGAGAACACTGAAGCTTTCTTT. This codes for CASSQERTENTEAFF.

This clone was observed a handful of times. CDR3 amino acids: CASSNTGGNQPQHF. For the CDR3, the DNA is TGTGCCAGCAGCAATACAGGAGGGAATCAGCCCCAGCATTTT. The gene calls are TRBV7-8 and TRBJ1-5; possible D gene TRBD1, 5 bases. Deletions cut 5 bases from V and 4 bases from J, with 12 bases between. The CDR3 consists of 14 residues. Germline CDR1 is SGHVS and CDR2 is FQNEAQ.

The chain links TRBV4-3 to TRBJ2-3; D is possibly TRBD2 (6 bases). V lost 7 bases to trimming and J lost 0 bases, with 23 bases between them. CDR1 is LGHNA and CDR2 is YSLEER in the germline V gene. This CDR3 has 18 residues. As DNA, the CDR3 is TGCGCCAGCACCAAGGAGACCCCTGGCGGGACGAGCACAGATACGCAGTATTTT. Its translation: CASTKETPGGTSTDTQYF.

This chain links TRBV7-2 with TRBJ1-1; 7 bases are a match to TRBD1. The CDR3 has 15 amino acids. V shed 5 bases and J 4 bases; nucleotides not matched to a gene: 10. Germline-derived CDR1 and CDR2 are SGHTA and FQGNSA. CDR3 sequence: CASSPRDSFGTEAFF. DNA of the CDR3: TGTGCCAGCAGCCCACGGGACAGTTTTGGCACTGAAGCTTTCTTT.

The V call is TRBV7-2, the J call TRBJ2-5; TRBD1 matches 8 bases. V was clipped by 4 bases and J by 1 base; unmatched bases: 5. The germline gives CDR1 SGHTA, CDR2 FQGNSA. The CDR3 sequence is 15 residues long. The CDR3 reads CASSSQGALQETQYF. In DNA, the CDR3 is TGTGCCAGCAGCTCTCAGGGGGCGCTCCAAGAGACCCAGTACTTC.

The chain couples TRBV2 to TRBJ1-2; 7 bases agree with TRBD1. The CDR3 covers 14 residues. The V gene's germline CDR1 is SNHLY and CDR2 FYNNEI. J gave up 3 bases and V 4 bases, and 5 bases lay outside the gene matches. CDR3 bases: TGTGCCAGCAGTGTGTACAGGGGAGACTATGGCTACACCTTC. It is translated as CASSVYRGDYGYTF.

Note on this clone: Other DNA sequences in the same sample also yield this CDR3. The J gene is TRBJ1-1, the V gene TRBV11-3; D not resolved. Germline V gene lookup returns CDR1 SGHNT and CDR2 YENEEA. The CDR3 runs 12 residues. Trimming removed 5 bases at V and 4 bases at J, with 8 bases between. CDR3 bases: TGTGCCAGCAGCCCCGGAGGCACTGAAGCTTTCTTT. Translating gives CASSPGGTEAFF.

The V call is TRBV12-3 or TRBV12-4, the J call TRBJ2-2, with D possibly TRBD2 on 5 matching bases. The V gene lost 1 base and the J gene lost 8 bases, with 8 bases spanning the gap. The CDR3 consists of 13 residues. CDR3 loop: CASSLELVGELFF. The CDR3 DNA reads TGTGCCAGCAGTTTAGAACTAGTTGGGGAGCTGTTTTTT.

This clone occurred once. This rearrangement joins TRBV5-1 to TRBJ2-1; 7 bases are shared with TRBD1. CDR1 is SGHRS and CDR2 is YFSETQ in the germline V gene. The length of the CDR3 is 13 residues. Unmatched junction bases numbered 3, after V lost 1 base and J lost 8 bases. CDR3 DNA sequence: TGCGCCAGCAGCTTGTACAGGGGCGATGAGCAGTTCTTC. Its translation: CASSLYRGDEQFF.

The chain carries TRBV30 and TRBJ2-7, with a possible D match to TRBD2 (6 bases). CDR1 and CDR2 from the germline V gene are GTSNPN and SVGIG (reference sequence). The V and J ends lost 0 bases and 4 bases respectively, with 10 bases between them. This CDR3 spans 13 amino acids. DNA of the CDR3: TGTGCCTGGAGTGTCATCGGGACTTACGAGCAGTACGTC. This translates into CAWSVIGTYEQYV.

The rearrangement links TRBV7-2 to TRBJ1-5; a weak D match, TRBD1 (5 bases). Looked up from germline, CDR1 is SGHTA and CDR2 is FQGNSA. Trimming pared 3 bases from V and 7 bases from J, leaving 13 bases between. The CDR3 loop spans 14 amino acids. In DNA form, the CDR3 reads TGTGCCAGCAGCTTTTTGGCAGGGAGGCAGCCCCAGCATTTT. It translates to CASSFLAGRQPQHF.

V usage is TRBV10-3 and J usage is TRBJ1-1, with 8 bases aligning to TRBD1. This CDR3 contains 15 residues. Losses at the gene ends were 4 bases for V and 3 bases for J; bases not matched to a gene: 7. Germline V gene sequence: CDR1 ENHRY, CDR2 SYGVKD. CDR3 protein: CAISGRGLGDTEAFF. The CDR3 nucleotides read TGTGCCATCAGTGGCAGGGGGCTAGGAGACACTGAAGCTTTCTTT.

The chain recombines TRBV27 with TRBJ2-3; maybe TRBD2 (7 bases). The CDR3 length is 15 residues. V was trimmed by 2 bases and J by 5 bases, leaving 14 bases between them. Germline lookup yields CDR1 MNHEY and CDR2 SMNVEV (reference sequence). The CDR3 DNA is TGTGCCAGCAGTTTACTGGGGGGGGCCCAAGATACGCAGTATTTT. This sequence encodes CASSLLGGAQDTQYF.

The J gene is TRBJ2-2, the V gene TRBV9; TRBD2 aligns across 7 bases. V dropped 6 bases and J dropped 0; count of bases not matched to a gene: 5. CDR1 is SGDLS and CDR2 is YYNGEE in the germline V gene. This CDR3 is 15 amino acids long. CDR3 DNA: TGTGCCAGCACTATTACTAGCGCGAACACCGGGGAGCTGTTTTTT. This encodes CASTITSANTGELFF.

This rearrangement joins TRBV5-1 to TRBJ2-1; D uncertain. The CDR3 loop spans 12 amino acids. V lost 1 base and J lost 5, with 4 bases in between. Germline V gene data show CDR1 as SGHRS and CDR2 as YFSETQ. This CDR3 is CASSLSDNEQFF. The CDR3 DNA sequence: TGCGCCAGCAGCTTGTCGGACAATGAGCAGTTCTTC.

The chain carries TRBV29-1 and TRBJ2-1; the match to TRBD2 covers 14 bases. The CDR3 extends over 19 amino acids. From germline, CDR1 is SQVTM and CDR2 ANQGSEA. The V and J ends lost 4 bases and 0 bases, in that order; junction bases with no gene match: 11. In DNA, the CDR3 is TGCAGCGTTGTTGGGGGGACTAGCGGGGGCCCTAGCTCCTACAATGAGCAGTTCTTC. Translating it yields CSVVGGTSGGPSSYNEQFF.

The rearrangement joins TRBV4-1 to TRBJ1-2; 7 positions agree with TRBD1. The germline V gene encodes CDR1 MGHRA and CDR2 YSYEKL. CDR3 size: 13 residues. V lost 6 bases and J lost 7; bases outside the gene matches: 8. CDR3 in DNA: TGCGCCAGCAGGTCACAGGGGACGGCTGGCTACACCTTC. It encodes CASRSQGTAGYTF.

The chain has TRBV7-2 and TRBJ2-1; 13 nucleotides match TRBD2. Germline V gene lookup returns CDR1 SGHTA and CDR2 FQGNSA. The CDR3 totals 15 residues. J was trimmed by 7 bases and V by 5 bases; bases with no gene match: 5. CDR3 sequence reads: CASSRWTSGRNEQFF. Here the CDR3 DNA reads TGTGCCAGCAGCCGTTGGACTAGCGGGAGAAATGAGCAGTTCTTC.

This chain connects TRBV27 to TRBJ2-5; 14 nucleotides agree with TRBD2. CDR1 and CDR2 from the germline V gene are MNHEY and SMNVEV (reference sequence). Trimming cost V 4 bases and J 4 bases; bases outside gene matches: 11. CDR3 length: 18 residues. CDR3 DNA sequence: TGTGCCAGCAGTTACAGACTAGCGGGAGGGCCAAGTGCAGAGACCCAGTACTTC. It specifies CASSYRLAGGPSAETQYF.

V usage is TRBV28 and J usage is TRBJ2-1; 7 bases are shared with TRBD2. The CDR3 consists of 17 residues. V trimming: 2 bases; J trimming: 6 bases; junction bases outside the gene matches: 13. From germline, CDR1 is MDHEN and CDR2 SYDVKM. CDR3 sequence (DNA): TGTGCCAGCAGTTTACATACCGGGACTACCAAAGTCAATGAGCAGTTCTTC. Protein sequence: CASSLHTGTTKVNEQFF.

This chain uses TRBV11-3 with TRBJ2-1; possible D gene TRBD2, 6 bases. CDR1 is SGHNT, CDR2 YENEEA, per germline. Trimming pared 0 bases from V and 0 bases from J, leaving 12 bases between. The CDR3 has 17 amino acids. The DNA of the CDR3 is TGTGCCAGCAGCTTAGATCGGGGGAGGTCCTCCTACAATGAGCAGTTCTTC. It codes for CASSLDRGRSSYNEQFF.

This chain uses TRBV19 with TRBJ2-1; 13 bases align to TRBD2. After removal of 3 bases from V and 9 bases from J, the junction contained 2 bases not matched to a gene. The CDR3 is 14 residues long. The germline V gene has CDR1 LNHDA and CDR2 SQIVND (reference sequence). DNA for the CDR3: TGTGCCAGTAGTATCGGACTAGCGGGGGTTGAGCAGTTCTTC. Its protein product is CASSIGLAGVEQFF.

This clone was detected once. The V gene is TRBV9, the J gene TRBJ2-5; D unclear. The V and J ends lost 3 bases and 4 bases respectively, with 16 bases between them. The CDR3 is 15 amino acids. The germline CDR1 and CDR2 sequences are SGDLS and YYNGEE. The CDR3 region has the DNA TGTGCCAGCAGCGCCGAGATCGGCGGTAGAGAGACCCAGTACTTC. Translated, it gives CASSAEIGGRETQYF. The whole variable domain, filled in from reference TRBV9 and TRBJ2-5, reads DSGVTQTPKHLITATGQRVTLRCSPRSGDLSVYWYQQSLDQGLQFLIQYYNGEERAKGNILERFSAQQFPDLHSELNLSSLELGDSALYFCASSAEIGGRETQYFGPGTRLLVL.

The chain is built from TRBV28 and TRBJ2-5; no clear D. Trimming pared 8 bases from V and 0 bases from J, leaving 16 bases between. The CDR3 contains 15 residues. Germline CDR1 is MDHEN and CDR2 is SYDVKM. The CDR3 spells CASATGVADQETQYF. CDR3 nucleotide sequence: TGTGCCAGCGCAACTGGCGTCGCGGACCAAGAGACCCAGTACTTC.

This sequence joins TRBV4-1 and TRBJ2-1; maybe TRBD1 (6 bases). Between the trimmed V and J ends, which lost 5 bases and 8 bases, there was a span of 13 bases. Germline V gene data show CDR1 as MGHRA and CDR2 as YSYEKL. This CDR3 has 13 amino acids. CDR3 in amino acids: CASSGGREYEQFF. The CDR3 nucleotides read TGCGCCAGCAGCGGGGGCCGGGAATATGAGCAGTTCTTC.

This chain joins TRBV6-5 and TRBJ2-7, with 9 nucleotides matching TRBD2. Germline assignment: CDR1 MNHEY and CDR2 SVGAGI. With V trimmed by 2 bases and J by 5 bases, 7 bases remained unmatched. This CDR3 comprises 15 residues. The CDR3 reads CASSYRREGHHEQYV. CDR3 DNA: TGTGCCAGCAGTTACCGGCGGGAGGGCCACCACGAGCAGTACGTC.

The chain combines TRBV24-1 with TRBJ2-2, with D tentatively TRBD2 (6 bases). V lost 4 bases and J lost 3, with 14 bases in between. CDR3 length: 16 amino acids. CDR1 KGHDR and CDR2 SFDVKD come from the germline V gene. In nucleotides, the CDR3 is TGTGCCACCAGTGAACCAGAGGGGAGGTACACCGGGGAGCTGTTTTTT. This encodes CATSEPEGRYTGELFF.